These 31 T cell receptor beta chains came from one sample sequenced in a study of vaccination effects on CD4 cells after COVID-19. Antigen-specific CD4+ T cells were expanded with viral peptide pools in the ViraFEST assay before sequencing. Subsequent to less than eleven days of culture, CD4+ T cells were isolated. Vaccination of participants consisted of two doses of either the BNT162b2 or mRNA-1273 vaccine. These receptors' targets are unknown. The table came from immunoSEQ multiplex PCR; TCRdb's copy has only in-frame clones and leaves some out. This sample has 30,000 to 40,000 clones, with approximately 72% found just once. The sample consisted of CD4+ T cells from PBMCs cultured with HCoV-229E spike peptides, taken after COVID-19 vaccination. These receptor sequences come from a human donor who received a COVID-19 vaccine.

This chain connects TRBV5-5 to TRBJ1-4; D is unclear. Trimming left V 5 bases short and J 6 bases short, with 17 bases between. The germline gives CDR1 SGHKS, CDR2 YYEKEE (reference sequence). This CDR3 spans 15 amino acids. CDR3 region: CASRKGGGSDEKLFF. Written as DNA, the CDR3 is TGTGCCAGCAGGAAAGGAGGCGGGTCGGATGAAAAACTGTTTTTT.

This chain links TRBV2 with TRBJ2-1, with a possible D match to TRBD2 (6 bases). Germline V gene data show CDR1 as SNHLY and CDR2 as FYNNEI. This CDR3 region has 11 residues. Between the trimmed V and J ends, which lost 5 bases and 12 bases, there was a span of 11 bases. DNA for the CDR3: TGTGCCAGCAGTATGGGGGGACGGCAGTTCTTC. It yields the protein CASSMGGRQFF.

The chain links TRBV28 to TRBJ2-3; TRBD2 matches 10 bases. V lost 7 bases, J lost 5 bases, and 9 bases stayed unmatched. The CDR3 is 15 residues long. CDR1 and CDR2 from the germline V gene are MDHEN and SYDVKM. The CDR3 spells CASKTGTSDLDTQYF. DNA of the CDR3: TGTGCCAGCAAGACCGGGACTAGCGATTTAGATACGCAGTATTTT.

V usage is TRBV11-2 and J usage is TRBJ1-4; TRBD1 matches at 7 bases. The germline CDR1 and CDR2 sequences are SGHAT and FQNNGV. The CDR3 spans 14 residues. V gave up 0 bases and J gave up 8 bases; unmatched junction bases: 3. In nucleotides, the CDR3 is TGTGCCAGCAGCTTAGACAGGGGGAGCGAAAAACTGTTTTTT. Protein product: CASSLDRGSEKLFF.

V usage is TRBV5-1 and J usage is TRBJ1-2; weak D call: TRBD1 (6 bases). Looked up from germline, CDR1 is SGHRS and CDR2 is YFSETQ. Between the trimmed V and J ends, which lost 0 bases and 8 bases, there was a span of 11 bases. The CDR3 consists of 13 residues. CDR3 bases: TGCGCCAGCAGCTTGGCAGGGGAGAGCGGCTACACCTTC. It specifies CASSLAGESGYTF.

The J gene is TRBJ2-7, the V gene TRBV3-1 (or the pseudogene TRBV3-2); the D is unclear. The CDR3 totals 14 residues. Germline values: CDR1 LGHDT, CDR2 YNNKEL (reference sequence). V was clipped by 0 bases and J by 4 bases, with 10 bases between them. CDR3 bases: TGTGCCAGCAGCCAAGATAGTCTGGGATACGAGCAGTACTTC. It is translated as CASSQDSLGYEQYF.

This chain joins TRBV5-8 and TRBJ2-7; unclear D gene. The CDR3 sequence is 14 residues long. Germline lookup yields CDR1 SGHTS and CDR2 YDEGEE. The V and J ends lost 0 bases and 0 bases respectively, with 7 bases between them. CDR3 residues: CASSLASDSYEQYF. The CDR3 DNA reads TGTGCCAGCAGCTTGGCTAGTGACTCCTACGAGCAGTACTTC.

The chain uses TRBV7-9 and TRBJ1-1; perhaps TRBD1 as D (6 bases). V was pared by 5 bases and J by 4 bases, with 14 bases between. The CDR3 extends over 14 amino acids. Germline loops: CDR1 SEHNR, CDR2 FQNEAQ (reference sequence). The chain's CDR3 is CASSPATGSTEAFF. In DNA, the CDR3 is TGTGCCAGCAGCCCCGCTACAGGGAGCACTGAAGCTTTCTTT. Full variable domain (missing parts from reference TRBV7-9 and TRBJ1-1): DTGVSQNPRHKITKRGQNVTFRCDPISEHNRLYWYRQTLGQGPEFLTYFQNEAQLEKSRLLSDRFSAERPKGSFSTLEIQRTEQGDSAMYLCASSPATGSTEAFFGQGTRLTVV.

This clone appeared once. V gene TRBV6-1 combines with J gene TRBJ2-5, with TRBD2 as a possible D gene (5 bases). V was clipped by 2 bases and J by 9 bases, with 10 bases between them. The CDR3 loop spans 12 amino acids. Germline CDR1 reads MNHNS; CDR2 reads SASEGT. The CDR3 nucleotides read TGTGCCAGCAGTGAACAGCAGAGGGCCCAGTACTTC. It translates to CASSEQQRAQYF.

This clone has a single count. V usage is TRBV12-3 or TRBV12-4 and J usage is TRBJ1-1; no clear D gene. The CDR3 covers 13 residues. V shed 2 bases and J shed 4 bases, with 8 bases lying between them. CDR3 protein: CASSLYEGTEAFF. DNA of the CDR3: TGTGCCAGCAGTTTATACGAGGGCACTGAAGCTTTCTTT.

The chain carries TRBV3-1 (or the pseudogene TRBV3-2) and TRBJ2-3; 8 bases fit TRBD2. The ends lost 2 bases at V and 4 bases at J; junction bases unmatched: 5. Germline V lookup: CDR1 LGHDT, CDR2 YNNKEL (reference sequence). CDR3 length equals 15 residues. This CDR3 is CASSQTRTSSDTQYF. The CDR3 DNA reads as TGTGCCAGCAGCCAAACCCGGACTAGCTCAGATACGCAGTATTTT.

This clone was detected once. The V gene is TRBV18, the J gene TRBJ2-2, with 10 bases aligning to TRBD2. The CDR3 loop spans 18 amino acids. J was trimmed by 3 bases and V by 2 bases; bases with no gene match: 9. Germline values: CDR1 KGHSH, CDR2 LQKENI. CDR3 in DNA: TGTGCCAGCTCACCATTGGCTAGCGGGGGAGTCGACACCGGGGAGCTGTTTTTT. It encodes CASSPLASGGVDTGELFF. Full variable domain (remainder filled in from reference TRBV18 and TRBJ2-2): NAGVMQNPRHLVRRRGQEARLRCSPMKGHSHVYWYRQLPEEGLKFMVYLQKENIIDESGMPKERFSAEFPKEGPSILRIQQVVRGDSAAYFCASSPLASGGVDTGELFFGEGSRLTVL.

The chain combines TRBV5-1 with TRBJ2-1, with D perhaps given as TRBD1 or TRBD2 (5 bases each). Trimming shortened V by 0 bases and J by 5 bases, and 12 bases separated the two germline ends. Germline lookup yields CDR1 SGHRS and CDR2 YFSETQ. The CDR3 spans 15 residues. The CDR3 here is CASSLVGESHNEQFF. CDR3 bases: TGCGCCAGCAGCTTGGTAGGGGAGTCCCACAATGAGCAGTTCTTC.

This chain connects TRBV5-4 to TRBJ2-6, with 11 bases fitting TRBD2. After removal of 5 bases from V and 0 bases from J, the junction contained 1 base not matched to a gene. Germline V lookup: CDR1 SGHNT, CDR2 YYREEE (reference sequence). This CDR3 region has 16 residues. The CDR3 bases are TGTGCCAGCAGTAGCGGGGGGGCCTCTGGGGCCAACGTCCTGACTTTC. Translation: CASSSGGASGANVLTF.

The DNA for the CDR3 is TGTGCCAGTAAAGGGACAGGGGTTTACACTGAAGCTTTCTTT. Its translation: CASKGTGVYTEAFF. The chain employs TRBV6-5 and TRBJ1-1; 10 bases line up with TRBD1. The CDR3 contains 14 residues. V lost 9 bases, J lost 3 bases, and 7 bases stayed unmatched. CDR1 is MNHEY and CDR2 is SVGAGI in the germline V gene.

The CDR3 sequence is CASSFWGLAGGVDEQYF. The CDR3 nucleotides are TGCGCCAGCAGCTTCTGGGGCCTAGCGGGAGGTGTCGACGAGCAGTACTTC. V and J are TRBV5-1 and TRBJ2-7, with 11 bases lining up with TRBD2. CDR1 is SGHRS and CDR2 is YFSETQ in the germline V gene. V shed 2 bases, J shed 5 bases, and the junction held 12 bases outside the gene matches. The CDR3 runs to 17 residues.

The V and J genes are TRBV5-6 and TRBJ2-3, with TRBD2 identical over 7 bases. V shed 1 base and J 0 bases; nucleotides not matched to a gene: 11. CDR3 size: 18 residues. Germline V gene data show CDR1 as SGHDT and CDR2 as YYEEEE. The CDR3: CASSLYYAREVSTDTQYF. Written as DNA, the CDR3 is TGTGCCAGCAGCTTGTACTACGCCCGGGAGGTTAGCACAGATACGCAGTATTTT. Looking up the rest from reference TRBV5-6 and TRBJ2-3 gives the full variable domain: DAGVTQSPTHLIKTRGQQVTLRCSPKSGHDTVSWYQQALGQGPQFIFQYYEEEERQRGNFPDRFSGHQFPNYSSELNVNALLLGDSALYLCASSLYYAREVSTDTQYFGPGTRLTVL.

This chain connects TRBV12-3 or TRBV12-4 to TRBJ1-1; D gene unclear. The CDR3 totals 13 residues. V dropped 5 bases and J dropped 3 bases, with 10 bases sitting between them. The CDR3 reads CASSPLKDTEAFF. CDR3 nucleotides: TGTGCCAGCAGTCCACTAAAAGACACTGAAGCTTTCTTT.

This chain uses TRBV18 with TRBJ2-1, with TRBD1 identical over 7 bases. Per germline, CDR1 KGHSH and CDR2 LQKENI. V was clipped by 4 bases and J by 10 bases; unmatched bases: 7. The CDR3 contains 13 residues. The DNA of the CDR3 is TGTGCCAGCTCACATAAAGGGACAGAGGAGCAGTTCTTC. This translates into CASSHKGTEEQFF.

A few counts support this clone. The rearrangement uses TRBV4-2 and TRBJ1-6, with D possibly being TRBD1 (5 bases). The CDR3 is 15 amino acids. Trimming removed 0 bases at V and 9 bases at J, with 12 bases between. Germline assignment: CDR1 LGHNA and CDR2 YNFKEQ. CDR3 coding DNA: TGTGCCAGCAGCCAAGATTGGGGCGTCAGTTCACCCCTCCACTTT. It specifies CASSQDWGVSSPLHF.

This chain joins TRBV9 and TRBJ2-1, with TRBD2 matching 10 bases. V gave up 3 bases and J gave up 8 bases; unmatched junction bases: 11. The CDR3 is 16 amino acids. CDR1 is SGDLS and CDR2 is YYNGEE in the germline V gene. The CDR3 DNA is TGTGCCAGCAGCGCGCGCTCTAGCGGGAGTTTTGATGAGCAGTTCTTC. Amino acid sequence: CASSARSSGSFDEQFF.

The chain joins TRBV5-1 to TRBJ1-5, with a possible D match to TRBD1 (5 bases). The CDR3 has 15 residues. Germline values: CDR1 SGHRS, CDR2 YFSETQ. V shed 2 bases and J shed 3 bases, with 12 bases lying between them. This CDR3 is CASSFGGENNQPQHF. The CDR3 DNA reads as TGCGCCAGCAGCTTTGGGGGGGAGAACAATCAGCCCCAGCATTTT.

The chain joins TRBV5-4 to TRBJ2-1; D is perhaps TRBD1 (7 bases). CDR1 is SGHNT and CDR2 is YYREEE in the germline V gene (reference sequence). CDR3 size: 16 residues. Trimming cost V 0 bases and J 3 bases, with 13 bases left between them. The CDR3 region has the DNA TGTGCCAGCAGCTTGGGGGCGGGACAGCGCTACAATGAGCAGTTCTTC. Translating gives CASSLGAGQRYNEQFF.

This chain uses TRBV6-5 with TRBJ1-2; D is possibly TRBD1 (5 bases). The CDR3 runs 14 residues. The V and J ends lost 6 bases and 4 bases respectively, with 15 bases between them. Per the germline V gene, CDR1 is MNHEY and CDR2 is SVGAGI. The CDR3, as DNA: TGTGCCAGCAGAAGAACGGGACGGCTCTATGGCTACACCTTC. Its protein is CASRRTGRLYGYTF.

The chain has TRBV3-1 (or the pseudogene TRBV3-2) and TRBJ2-1; D tentatively reads TRBD1 or TRBD2 (5 bases each). Looked up from germline, CDR1 is LGHDT and CDR2 is YNNKEL (reference sequence). The CDR3 is made up of 14 amino acids. Between the trimmed V and J ends, which lost 6 bases and 13 bases, there was a span of 22 bases. CDR3 in amino acids: CASRVRDAGNVQFF. In nucleotides, the CDR3 is TGTGCCAGCAGGGTCCGGGACGCGGGTAATGTCCAGTTCTTC.

This chain connects TRBV29-1 to TRBJ2-2, with D possibly matching TRBD1 (5 bases). V lost 4 bases and J lost 3, with 9 bases in between. The CDR3 runs 13 residues. Germline CDR1 and CDR2: SQVTM and ANQGSEA. The DNA for the CDR3 is TGCAGCGTTGGGGGCCGATACACCGGGGAGCTGTTTTTT. It translates to CSVGGRYTGELFF.

The chain uses TRBV6-5 and TRBJ1-5; tentatively, D is TRBD1 (5 bases). Trimming pared 8 bases from V and 0 bases from J, leaving 14 bases between. The CDR3 length is 15 residues. Germline V lookup: CDR1 MNHEY, CDR2 SVGAGI. CDR3 protein: CASRFSDNSNQPQHF. The CDR3 DNA reads as TGTGCCAGCCGATTCTCGGACAATAGCAATCAGCCCCAGCATTTT.

V gene TRBV5-1 combines with J gene TRBJ2-1; D is perhaps TRBD2 (5 bases). The CDR3 covers 13 residues. Looked up from germline, CDR1 is SGHRS and CDR2 is YFSETQ. V lost 0 bases to trimming and J lost 9 bases, with 10 bases between them. The CDR3 nucleotides read TGCGCCAGCAGCTTGGTACTAGACGGTGAGCAGTTCTTC. Translated, it gives CASSLVLDGEQFF. The entire variable domain, with the rest obtained from reference TRBV5-1 and TRBJ2-1, is as follows: KAGVTQTPRYLIKTRGQQVTLSCSPISGHRSVSWYQQTPGQGLQFLFEYFSETQRNKGNFPGRFSGRQFSNSRSEMNVSTLELGDSALYLCASSLVLDGEQFFGPGTRLTVL.

This chain joins TRBV6-5 and TRBJ2-7, with D unresolved. CDR3 length: 15 amino acids. Germline V lookup: CDR1 MNHEY, CDR2 SVGAGI. V was cut by 7 bases and J by 2 bases, with 18 bases left in between. CDR3 sequence (DNA): TGTGCCAGCACCAACGGACCCCCGAGGACCTACGAGCAGTACTTC. This codes for CASTNGPPRTYEQYF.

The chain carries TRBV2 and TRBJ2-7; 7 bases are a match to TRBD1. The J segment lost 7 bases and the V segment lost 4 bases, leaving 4 bases of the junction unmatched. Germline values: CDR1 SNHLY, CDR2 FYNNEI. The CDR3 loop spans 12 amino acids. CDR3 in amino acids: CASSGDSWEQYF. CDR3 coding DNA: TGTGCCAGCAGTGGGGACAGCTGGGAGCAGTACTTC.

The CDR3 DNA follows: TGTGCCAGCAGCCTAACCGGGACTAGCGGGGGACAAGAGACCCAGTACTTC. Its translation is CASSLTGTSGGQETQYF. The chain joins TRBV11-3 to TRBJ2-5; 14 nucleotides match TRBD2. CDR1 and CDR2 (germline): SGHNT, YENEEA. The V and J ends lost 5 bases and 2 bases, in that order; junction bases with no gene match: 7. The CDR3 has 17 residues.